Reported below is one T cell receptor beta chain. The CDR3 has 12 residues. The germline V gene encodes CDR1 GTSNPN and CDR2 SVGIG (reference sequence). The V end lost 4 bases, the J end lost 9 bases, and 12 bases lay between the germline ends. This sample was taken from a study of blood T cell repertoires in COVID-19. Only in-frame clones appear in the TCRdb table, and some are missing; sequencing was by immunoSEQ multiplex PCR. The sample includes about 180,000 clones, around 83% of them seen just once. This receptor was taken from a man in his forties who had recovered from COVID-19. The sample comprised PBMCs or T cells enriched from blood (not recorded which). The chain links TRBV30 to TRBJ1-4; D perhaps matches TRBD1 (6 bases). In DNA form, the CDR3 reads TGTGCCTGGAAACAGGGAAACCAAAAACTGTTTTTT. Its translation: CAWKQGNQKLFF.